This entry lists 5 T cell receptor beta chains sequenced from one sample in a study of blood T cell repertoires in COVID-19. Libraries were prepared by immunoSEQ multiplex PCR; TCRdb keeps only in-frame clonotypes and omits some of them. The sample consists of approximately 230,000 clones, approximately 90% of them appearing once. What was sequenced was PBMCs or T cells enriched from blood (not recorded which). Receptors were obtained from a man between 35 and 55 years old who had recovered from COVID-19.

The chain carries TRBV6-2 or TRBV6-3 and TRBJ2-1; 13 bases are shared with TRBD2. Germline-derived CDR1 and CDR2 are MNHEY and SVGEGT. V lost 7 bases and J lost 4; bases outside the gene matches: 4. This CDR3 has 15 residues. CDR3 coding DNA: TGTGCCAGCACCCCGACTAGCGGGAGGTACAATGAGCAGTTCTTC. It translates to CASTPTSGRYNEQFF.

CDR3 nucleotide sequence: TGTGCCAGCAGAGAACAGGGGGCCTACAATAATTCACCCCTCCACTTT. This encodes CASREQGAYNNSPLHF. The V gene is TRBV2, the J gene TRBJ1-6, with 9 positions matching TRBD1. The germline V gene has CDR1 SNHLY and CDR2 FYNNEI. The CDR3 sequence is 16 residues long. The junction had 8 bases not matched to a gene; V was cut back by 6 bases and J by 5 bases.

The chain combines TRBV9 with TRBJ2-5; 9 bases match TRBD2. Germline-derived CDR1 and CDR2 are SGDLS and YYNGEE. The CDR3 contains 17 residues. V gave up 4 bases and J gave up 5 bases; unmatched junction bases: 15. The CDR3 DNA follows: TGTGCCAGCAGCCTAGTCCCATTAGCGGGAGCGGGGGAGACCCAGTACTTC. Its protein is CASSLVPLAGAGETQYF.

The chain has TRBV27 and TRBJ2-1; 8 nucleotides line up with TRBD2. This CDR3 spans 15 amino acids. V lost 5 bases to trimming and J lost 3 bases; unmatched junction nucleotides: 6. CDR1 is MNHEY and CDR2 is SMNVEV in the germline V gene (reference sequence). CDR3: CASSAGTRDYNEQFF. CDR3 nucleotide sequence: TGTGCCAGCAGTGCCGGGACTAGAGACTACAATGAGCAGTTCTTC.

J is TRBJ1-2 and V is TRBV6-4; no clear D. The CDR3 extends over 15 amino acids. Germline V gives CDR1 MRHNA, CDR2 SNTAGT. Deletions cut 0 bases from V and 8 bases from J, with 16 bases between. This CDR3 is CASSDSKEPLGGYTF. The CDR3 nucleotides are TGTGCCAGCAGTGACTCGAAGGAGCCCCTCGGGGGCTACACCTTC.